This T cell receptor (beta chain) derives from a study of shared clonotypes between healthy human individuals. Study at large: CD8 memory received one plate per donor, CD8 naive two, CD4 memory three and CD4 naive three.

In its sample, this clone was seen once. CD8 cells classed as naive were CD45RO-negative and positively selected for CCR7, excluding terminally differentiated effector memory CD45RA+ cells. A deep-level run was used for the assay. The repertoire was sequenced with immunoSEQ multiplex PCR; TCRdb's copy has only in-frame clones and lacks some. The data show around 550,000 clones, roughly 96% seen once. Germline lookup yields CDR1 SGHNT and CDR2 YYREEE (reference sequence). After removal of 1 base from V and 6 bases from J, the junction contained 8 bases not matched to a gene. The CDR3 runs to 15 residues.

The sequenced sample consisted of naive CD8+ T cells sorted from blood. The receptor's source is a woman aged 25-40 years in good health. The chain links TRBV5-4 to TRBJ2-3; TRBD2 agrees at 7 bases. Here the CDR3 reads CASSLTGGSGDTQYF. The DNA for the CDR3 is TGTGCCAGCAGCTTGACGGGAGGTTCAGGGGATACGCAGTATTTT.